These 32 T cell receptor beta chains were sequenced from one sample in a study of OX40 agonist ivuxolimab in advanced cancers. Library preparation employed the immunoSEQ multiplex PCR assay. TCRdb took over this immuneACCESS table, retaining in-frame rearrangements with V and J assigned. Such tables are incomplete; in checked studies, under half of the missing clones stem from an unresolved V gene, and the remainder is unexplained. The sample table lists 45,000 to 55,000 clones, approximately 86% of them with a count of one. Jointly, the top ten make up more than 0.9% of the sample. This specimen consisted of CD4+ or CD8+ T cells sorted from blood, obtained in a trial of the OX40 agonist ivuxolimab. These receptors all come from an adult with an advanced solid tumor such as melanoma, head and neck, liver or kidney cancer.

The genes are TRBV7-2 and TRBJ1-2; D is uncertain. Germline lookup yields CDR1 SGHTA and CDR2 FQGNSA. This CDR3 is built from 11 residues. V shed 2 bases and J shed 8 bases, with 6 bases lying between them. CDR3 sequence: CASSLNYGYTF. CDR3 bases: TGTGCCAGCAGCTTAAATTACGGCTACACCTTC.

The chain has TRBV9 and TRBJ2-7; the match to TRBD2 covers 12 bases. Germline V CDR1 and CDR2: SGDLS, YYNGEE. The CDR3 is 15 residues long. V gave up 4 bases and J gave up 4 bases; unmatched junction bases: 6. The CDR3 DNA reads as TGTGCCAGCAGCTCCAGGGGACTAGCGGGTTACGAGCAGTACTTC. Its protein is CASSSRGLAGYEQYF.

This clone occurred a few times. The CDR3 loop is CASRGPLAKNIQYF. The CDR3 DNA is TGTGCCAGCCGGGGGCCGCTCGCCAAAAACATTCAGTACTTC. J is TRBJ2-4 and V is TRBV2; TRBD1 or TRBD2 may be the D gene (6 bases each). Germline lookup yields CDR1 SNHLY and CDR2 FYNNEI. CDR3 length: 14 amino acids. Trimming took 8 bases from V and 1 from J, leaving 12 bases between them.

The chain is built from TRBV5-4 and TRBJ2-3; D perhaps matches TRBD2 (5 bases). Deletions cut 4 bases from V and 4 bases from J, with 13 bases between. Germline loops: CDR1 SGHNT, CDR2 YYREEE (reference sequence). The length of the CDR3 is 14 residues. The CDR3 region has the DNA TGTGCCAGCAGCGCGGACTCGGTGGCAGATACGCAGTATTTT. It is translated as CASSADSVADTQYF.

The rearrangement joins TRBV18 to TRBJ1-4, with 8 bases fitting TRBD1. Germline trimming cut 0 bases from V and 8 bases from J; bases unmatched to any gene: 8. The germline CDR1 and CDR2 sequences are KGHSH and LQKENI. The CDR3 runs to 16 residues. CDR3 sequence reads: CASSPPKGQEMEKLFF. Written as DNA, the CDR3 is TGTGCCAGCTCACCACCAAAGGGACAGGAAATGGAAAAACTGTTTTTT.

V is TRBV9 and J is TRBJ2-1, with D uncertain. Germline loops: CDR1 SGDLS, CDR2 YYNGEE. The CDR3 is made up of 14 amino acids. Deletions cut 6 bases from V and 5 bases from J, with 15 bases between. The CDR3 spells CASTPRGLDNEQFF. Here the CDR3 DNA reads TGTGCCAGCACTCCTCGTGGCCTCGACAATGAGCAGTTCTTC.

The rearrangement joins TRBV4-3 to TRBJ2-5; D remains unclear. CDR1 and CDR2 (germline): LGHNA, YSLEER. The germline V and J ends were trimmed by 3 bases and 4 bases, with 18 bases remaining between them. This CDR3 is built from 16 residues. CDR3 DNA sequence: TGCGCCAGCAGCCATCGCGCCGGGCCTTCGAGAGAGACCCAGTACTTC. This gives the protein CASSHRAGPSRETQYF.

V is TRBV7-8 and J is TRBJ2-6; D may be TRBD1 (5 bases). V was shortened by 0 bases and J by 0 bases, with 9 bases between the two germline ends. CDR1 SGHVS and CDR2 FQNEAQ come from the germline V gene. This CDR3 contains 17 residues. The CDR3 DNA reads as TGTGCCAGCAGCTTAGCGGGGCAGAGCTCTGGGGCCAACGTCCTGACTTTC. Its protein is CASSLAGQSSGANVLTF.

The CDR3 region has the DNA TGTGCCTGGATTCAGGGAGGGGGCACTGAAGCTTTCTTT. This sequence encodes CAWIQGGGTEAFF. This rearrangement joins TRBV30 to TRBJ1-1; possible D gene TRBD1, 6 bases. Looked up from germline, CDR1 is GTSNPN and CDR2 is SVGIG (reference sequence). Trimming left V 4 bases short and J 4 bases short, with 13 bases between. This CDR3 contains 13 residues. Variable domain in full (rest from reference TRBV30 and TRBJ1-1): SQTIHQWPATLVQPVGSPLSLECTVEGTSNPNLYWYRQAAGRGLQLLFYSVGIGQISSEVPQNLSASRPQDRQFILSSKKLLLSDSGFYLCAWIQGGGTEAFFGQGTRLTVV.

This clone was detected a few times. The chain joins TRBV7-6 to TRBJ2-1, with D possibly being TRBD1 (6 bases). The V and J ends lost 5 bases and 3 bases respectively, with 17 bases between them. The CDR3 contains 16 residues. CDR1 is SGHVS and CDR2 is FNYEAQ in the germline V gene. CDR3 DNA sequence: TGTGCCAGCAGCGCCCAGGGGCCGGTCGGCTACAATGAGCAGTTCTTC. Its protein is CASSAQGPVGYNEQFF. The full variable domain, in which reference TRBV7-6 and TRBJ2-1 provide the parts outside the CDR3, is GAGVSQSPRYKVTKRGQDVALRCDPISGHVSLYWYRQALGQGPEFLTYFNYEAQQDKSGLPNDRFSAERPEGSISTLTIQRTEQRDSAMYRCASSAQGPVGYNEQFFGPGTRLTVL.

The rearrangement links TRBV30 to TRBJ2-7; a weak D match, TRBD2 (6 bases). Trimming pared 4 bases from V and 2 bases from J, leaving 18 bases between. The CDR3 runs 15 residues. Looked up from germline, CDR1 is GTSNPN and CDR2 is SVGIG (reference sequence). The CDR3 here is CAWKNQRARAYEQYF. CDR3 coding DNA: TGTGCCTGGAAAAACCAGCGGGCGCGGGCCTACGAGCAGTACTTC. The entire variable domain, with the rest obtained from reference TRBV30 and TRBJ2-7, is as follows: SQTIHQWPATLVQPVGSPLSLECTVEGTSNPNLYWYRQAAGRGLQLLFYSVGIGQISSEVPQNLSASRPQDRQFILSSKKLLLSDSGFYLCAWKNQRARAYEQYFGPGTRLTVT.

Written as DNA, the CDR3 is TGTGCCAGCTCCCGACCGGCAGGGCACAATTCACCCCTCCACTTT. Protein product: CASSRPAGHNSPLHF. V is TRBV18 and J is TRBJ1-6; possible D gene TRBD1, 5 bases. The CDR3 is made up of 15 amino acids. CDR1 is KGHSH and CDR2 is LQKENI in the germline V gene. The V and J ends lost 6 bases and 7 bases respectively, with 16 bases between them. Complete variable domain (other parts from reference TRBV18 and TRBJ1-6): NAGVMQNPRHLVRRRGQEARLRCSPMKGHSHVYWYRQLPEEGLKFMVYLQKENIIDESGMPKERFSAEFPKEGPSILRIQQVVRGDSAAYFCASSRPAGHNSPLHFGNGTRLTVT.

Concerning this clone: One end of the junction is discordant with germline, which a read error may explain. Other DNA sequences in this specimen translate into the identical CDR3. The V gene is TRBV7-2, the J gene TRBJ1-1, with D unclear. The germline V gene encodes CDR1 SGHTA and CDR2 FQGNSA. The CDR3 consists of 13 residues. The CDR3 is CASSTRIGLEAFF. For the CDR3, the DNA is TGCGCCAGCAGCACCAGGATAGGGTTGGAAGCTTTCTTT. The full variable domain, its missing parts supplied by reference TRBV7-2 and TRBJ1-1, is GAGVSQSPSNKVTEKGKDVELRCDPISGHTALYWYRQSLGQGLEFLIYFQGNSAPDKSGLPSDRFSAERTGGSVSTLTIQRTQQEDSAVYLCASSTRIGLEAFFGQGTRLTVV.

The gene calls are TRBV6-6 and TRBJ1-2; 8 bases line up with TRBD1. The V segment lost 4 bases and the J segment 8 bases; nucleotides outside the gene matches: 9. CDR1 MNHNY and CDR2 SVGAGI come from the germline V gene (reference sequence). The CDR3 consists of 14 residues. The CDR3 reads CASSSLGQGAGYTF. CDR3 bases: TGTGCCAGCAGTTCACTGGGGCAGGGGGCGGGCTACACCTTC.

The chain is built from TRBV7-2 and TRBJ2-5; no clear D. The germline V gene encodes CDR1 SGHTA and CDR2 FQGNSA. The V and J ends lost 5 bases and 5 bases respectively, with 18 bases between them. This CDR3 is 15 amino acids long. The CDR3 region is CASSPRVALRETQYF. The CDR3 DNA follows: TGTGCCAGCAGCCCCCGGGTAGCCTTGAGGGAGACCCAGTACTTC.

The DNA for the CDR3 is TGTGCCCTCAATCGGGGGGCTGGTAACTATGGCTACACCTTC. This gives the protein CALNRGAGNYGYTF. This chain links TRBV30 with TRBJ1-2; D is perhaps TRBD1 (6 bases). V lost 8 bases, J lost 1 base, and 17 bases lay in between. The CDR3 consists of 14 residues. Germline CDR1 GTSNPN, CDR2 SVGIG (reference sequence).

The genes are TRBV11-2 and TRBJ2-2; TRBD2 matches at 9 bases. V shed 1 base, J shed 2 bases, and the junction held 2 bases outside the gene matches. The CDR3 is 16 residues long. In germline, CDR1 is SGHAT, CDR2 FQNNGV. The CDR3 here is CASSLVRGGNTGELFF. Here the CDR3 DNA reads TGTGCCAGCAGCTTAGTGCGGGGGGGTAACACCGGGGAGCTGTTTTTT. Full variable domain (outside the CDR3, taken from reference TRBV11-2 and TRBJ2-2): EAGVAQSPRYKIIEKRQSVAFWCNPISGHATLYWYQQILGQGPKLLIQFQNNGVVDDSQLPKDRFSAERLKGVDSTLKIQPAKLEDSAVYLCASSLVRGGNTGELFFGEGSRLTVL.

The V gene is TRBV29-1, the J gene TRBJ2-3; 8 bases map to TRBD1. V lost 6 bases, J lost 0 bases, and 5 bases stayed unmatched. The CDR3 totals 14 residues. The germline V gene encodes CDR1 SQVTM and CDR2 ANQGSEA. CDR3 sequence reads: CSVDRGDSTDTQYF. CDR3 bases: TGCAGCGTCGACAGGGGTGATAGCACAGATACGCAGTATTTT.

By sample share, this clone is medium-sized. Here the CDR3 DNA reads TGCAGCGCCGGGGCAAGGGGCGGAGACACTGAAGCTTTCTTT. Protein sequence: CSAGARGGDTEAFF. This sequence joins TRBV29-1 and TRBJ1-1, with D possibly being TRBD1 (5 bases). Germline loops: CDR1 SQVTM, CDR2 ANQGSEA. V lost 7 bases to trimming and J lost 3 bases, with 18 bases between them. CDR3 size: 14 residues.

CDR3 in amino acids: CASTPRRANEKLFF. DNA of the CDR3: TGTGCCAGTACCCCCCGACGGGCTAATGAAAAACTGTTTTTT. The chain has TRBV19 and TRBJ1-4; D gene uncertain. Germline lookup yields CDR1 LNHDA and CDR2 SQIVND (reference sequence). V lost 7 bases to trimming and J lost 3 bases, with 12 bases between them. This CDR3 has 14 residues.

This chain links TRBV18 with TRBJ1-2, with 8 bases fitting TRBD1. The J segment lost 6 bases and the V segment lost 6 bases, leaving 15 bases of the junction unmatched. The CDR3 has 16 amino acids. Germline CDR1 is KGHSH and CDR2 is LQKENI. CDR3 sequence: CASSQDRDSFIHGYTF. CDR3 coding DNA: TGTGCCAGCTCTCAGGACAGGGATTCGTTTATACATGGCTACACCTTC.

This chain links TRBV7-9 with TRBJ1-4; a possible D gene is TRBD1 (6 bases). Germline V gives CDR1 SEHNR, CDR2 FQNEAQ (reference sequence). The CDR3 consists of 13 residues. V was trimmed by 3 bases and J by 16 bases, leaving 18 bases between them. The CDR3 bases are TGTGCCAGCAGCTTGGCCGGGGGCGCAGATCGGTTTTTT. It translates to CASSLAGGADRFF.

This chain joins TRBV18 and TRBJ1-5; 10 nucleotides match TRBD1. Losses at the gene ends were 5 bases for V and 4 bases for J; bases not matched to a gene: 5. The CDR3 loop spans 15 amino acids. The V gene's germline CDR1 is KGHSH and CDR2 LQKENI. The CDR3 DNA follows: TGTGCCAGCTCAGAAAGACAGGGGGCAAATCAGCCCCAGCATTTT. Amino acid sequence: CASSERQGANQPQHF.

As DNA, the CDR3 is TGTGCCTGGAGTGTAGGGATTACTAGCGGACAAGAGACCCAGTACTTC. Translation gives CAWSVGITSGQETQYF. The gene calls are TRBV30 and TRBJ2-5; the match to TRBD2 covers 8 bases. The V gene's germline CDR1 is GTSNPN and CDR2 SVGIG (reference sequence). V dropped 0 bases and J dropped 2; count of bases not matched to a gene: 8. There are 16 residues in the CDR3.

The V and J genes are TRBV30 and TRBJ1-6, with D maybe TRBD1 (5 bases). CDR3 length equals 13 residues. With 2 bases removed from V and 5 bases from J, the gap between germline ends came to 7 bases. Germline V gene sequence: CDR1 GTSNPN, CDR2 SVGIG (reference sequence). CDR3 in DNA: TGTGCCTGGAGTCGGGGGAATAATTCACCCCTCCACTTT. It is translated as CAWSRGNNSPLHF.

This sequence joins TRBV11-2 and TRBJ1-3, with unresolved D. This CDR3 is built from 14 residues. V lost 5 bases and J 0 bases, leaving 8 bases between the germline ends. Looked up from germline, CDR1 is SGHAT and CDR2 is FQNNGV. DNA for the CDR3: TGTGCCAGCAGCCCTGGAACCTCTGGAAACACCATATATTTT. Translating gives CASSPGTSGNTIYF.

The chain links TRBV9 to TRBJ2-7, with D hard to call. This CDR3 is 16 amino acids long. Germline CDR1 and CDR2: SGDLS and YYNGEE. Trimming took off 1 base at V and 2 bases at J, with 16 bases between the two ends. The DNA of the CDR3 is TGTGCCAGCAGCGTAAGTGAGGTGTATGGGGCCTACGAGCAGTACTTC. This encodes CASSVSEVYGAYEQYF.

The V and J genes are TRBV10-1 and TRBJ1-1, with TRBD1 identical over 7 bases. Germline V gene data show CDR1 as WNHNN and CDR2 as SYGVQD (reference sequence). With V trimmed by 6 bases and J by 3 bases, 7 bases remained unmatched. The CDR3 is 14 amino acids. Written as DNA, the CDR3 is TGCGCCAGCAGCCACAGGGGTGGAGACACTGAAGCTTTCTTT. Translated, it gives CASSHRGGDTEAFF.

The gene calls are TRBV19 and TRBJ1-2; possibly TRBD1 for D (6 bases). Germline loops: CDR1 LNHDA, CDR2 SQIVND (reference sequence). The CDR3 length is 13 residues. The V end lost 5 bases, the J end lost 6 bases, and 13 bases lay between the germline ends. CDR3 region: CASSQGFVDGYTF. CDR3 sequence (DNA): TGTGCCAGTAGTCAGGGGTTCGTGGATGGCTACACCTTC.

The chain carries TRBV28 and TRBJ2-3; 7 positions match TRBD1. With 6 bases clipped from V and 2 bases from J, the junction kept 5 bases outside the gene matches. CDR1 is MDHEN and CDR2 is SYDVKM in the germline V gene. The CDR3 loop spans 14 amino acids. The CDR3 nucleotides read TGTGCCAGCAGACCGGGACAGCTCACAGATACGCAGTATTTT. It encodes CASRPGQLTDTQYF.

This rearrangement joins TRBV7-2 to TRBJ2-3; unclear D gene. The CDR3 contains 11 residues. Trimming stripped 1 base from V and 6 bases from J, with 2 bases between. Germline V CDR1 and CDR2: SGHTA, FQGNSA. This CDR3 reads CASSLVDTQYF. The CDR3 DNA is TGTGCCAGCAGCTTAGTTGATACGCAGTATTTT.

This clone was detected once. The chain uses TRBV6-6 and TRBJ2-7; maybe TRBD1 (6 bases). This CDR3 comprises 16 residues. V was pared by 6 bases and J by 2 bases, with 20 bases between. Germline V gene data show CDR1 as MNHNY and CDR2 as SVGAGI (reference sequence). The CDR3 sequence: CASSTTGYGETYEQYF. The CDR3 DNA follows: TGTGCCAGCAGCACCACAGGGTATGGGGAAACCTACGAGCAGTACTTC.